Presented here are 32 T cell receptor beta chains from one specimen sequenced in a study of blood T cell repertoires in COVID-19. The assay was immunoSEQ multiplex PCR, and TCRdb's table has in-frame clones only and misses some. The table includes about 170,000 clones, 88% detected once. The specimen was peripheral blood. The receptors here all came from a man aged 55 to 69 with acute or convalescent COVID-19.

V gene TRBV27 combines with J gene TRBJ1-1; perhaps TRBD1 as D (5 bases). Germline assignment: CDR1 MNHEY and CDR2 SMNVEV (reference sequence). V dropped 0 bases and J dropped 4 bases, with 9 bases sitting between them. The CDR3 totals 14 residues. The CDR3 loop is CASSLSWGLTEAFF. CDR3 DNA sequence: TGTGCCAGCAGTTTATCGTGGGGCCTCACTGAAGCTTTCTTT.

The chain employs TRBV27 and TRBJ1-2; D not resolved. The V gene lost 7 bases and the J gene lost 7 bases, with 13 bases spanning the gap. Germline V lookup: CDR1 MNHEY, CDR2 SMNVEV (reference sequence). This CDR3 region has 12 residues. The CDR3, as DNA: TGTGCCAGCACCGACACAGTGAGTGGCTACACCTTC. Protein product: CASTDTVSGYTF.

CDR3 in amino acids: CASSQELANTDTQYF. The CDR3 coding sequence is TGTGCCAGCAGCCAAGAACTAGCGAACACAGATACGCAGTATTTT. The chain combines TRBV14 with TRBJ2-3; 7 bases are shared with TRBD2. The germline CDR1 and CDR2 sequences are SGHDN and FVKESK. Trimming took 0 bases from V and 2 from J; bases not matched to a gene: 2. This CDR3 spans 15 amino acids.

This clone appeared a few times. This sample also contains other DNA sequences that code for the same CDR3. The chain uses TRBV11-2 and TRBJ1-2; D is undetermined. CDR3 length: 12 residues. With 6 bases removed from V and 6 bases from J, the gap between germline ends came to 11 bases. The germline CDR1 and CDR2 sequences are SGHAT and FQNNGV. The CDR3 is CASSAGVDGYTF. The CDR3 coding sequence is TGTGCCAGCAGTGCGGGTGTAGATGGCTACACCTTC.

The chain links TRBV30 to TRBJ1-2; 9 bases line up with TRBD1. The CDR3 covers 13 residues. The germline gives CDR1 GTSNPN, CDR2 SVGIG (reference sequence). V trimming: 2 bases; J trimming: 5 bases; junction bases outside the gene matches: 3. This chain's CDR3 is CAWSPGQGYGYTF. The CDR3 DNA reads as TGTGCCTGGAGTCCAGGACAGGGGTATGGCTACACCTTC.

This chain joins TRBV27 and TRBJ1-2; 7 bases are a match to TRBD1. The CDR3 covers 16 residues. V dropped 5 bases and J dropped 4; count of bases not matched to a gene: 13. Germline V gene sequence: CDR1 MNHEY, CDR2 SMNVEV (reference sequence). CDR3 DNA: TGTGCCAGCAGTCCCGGAGGGGGACAGCGGACCTATGGCTACACCTTC. As protein: CASSPGGGQRTYGYTF.

The V call is TRBV6-5, the J call TRBJ1-2; D uncertain. The CDR3 has 12 residues. The V gene lost 8 bases and the J gene lost 4 bases, with 11 bases spanning the gap. Germline CDR1 is MNHEY and CDR2 is SVGAGI. The CDR3, as DNA: TGTGCCAGCCGAGGGCACCTCTATGGCTACACCTTC. Its protein is CASRGHLYGYTF.

CDR3 loop: CASSMGGRRVGQPQHF. CDR3 bases: TGTGCCAGTAGTATGGGGGGGCGCCGGGTTGGGCAGCCCCAGCATTTT. V usage is TRBV19 and J usage is TRBJ1-5; a possible D gene is TRBD1 (6 bases). CDR3 length: 16 residues. Per germline, CDR1 LNHDA and CDR2 SQIVND (reference sequence). V was shortened by 3 bases and J by 7 bases, with 19 bases between the two germline ends.

The J gene is TRBJ2-2, the V gene TRBV7-9, with D perhaps matching TRBD1 (5 bases). V lost 5 bases, J lost 2 bases, and 15 bases lay in between. This CDR3 region has 16 residues. Germline CDR1 reads SEHNR; CDR2 reads FQNEAQ (reference sequence). The CDR3 bases are TGTGCCAGCAGCCGACAAAGACAGCTTAACACCGGGGAGCTGTTTTTT. Protein: CASSRQRQLNTGELFF.

The chain recombines TRBV4-1 with TRBJ2-5, with 9 bases matching TRBD1. Looked up from germline, CDR1 is MGHRA and CDR2 is YSYEKL. The CDR3 has 16 residues. V gave up 1 base and J gave up 4 bases; unmatched junction bases: 7. The CDR3 sequence: CASSQAGTGYLETQYF. For the CDR3, the DNA is TGCGCCAGCAGCCAAGCTGGGACAGGGTATCTAGAGACCCAGTACTTC.

V gene TRBV19 combines with J gene TRBJ2-1; tentative D call: TRBD2 (5 bases). Trimming took 9 bases from V and 5 from J, leaving 26 bases between them. The germline gives CDR1 LNHDA, CDR2 SQIVND (reference sequence). CDR3 size: 17 residues. CDR3 coding DNA: TGTGCCAGCCAACGCCGGTTGCGAGGACTTTCCGACAATGAGCAGTTCTTC. It yields the protein CASQRRLRGLSDNEQFF.

The gene calls are TRBV5-4 and TRBJ2-1, with a possible D match to TRBD1 (6 bases). The CDR3 is made up of 18 amino acids. The germline V gene encodes CDR1 SGHNT and CDR2 YYREEE (reference sequence). V lost 5 bases, J lost 1 base, and 22 bases lay in between. The CDR3 reads CASSDRQDPLWSYNEQFF. DNA for the CDR3: TGTGCCAGCAGTGACCGACAGGACCCCTTATGGTCCTACAATGAGCAGTTCTTC.

V is TRBV11-1 and J is TRBJ1-4; D is uncertain. Germline V gene data show CDR1 as SGHAT and CDR2 as FQDESV (reference sequence). V lost 5 bases to trimming and J lost 6 bases, with 10 bases between them. This CDR3 has 13 residues. The DNA for the CDR3 is TGTGCCAGCAGCGGGGAGCGAGATGAAAAACTGTTTTTT. This sequence encodes CASSGERDEKLFF. The complete variable domain, with remaining parts taken from reference TRBV11-1 and TRBJ1-4, reads EAEVAQSPRYKITEKSQAVAFWCDPISGHATLYWYRQILGQGPELLVQFQDESVVDDSQLPKDRFSAERLKGVDSTLKIQPAELGDSAMYLCASSGERDEKLFFGSGTQLSVL.

This clone was seen only a few times. V usage is TRBV7-9 and J usage is TRBJ1-2; 8 bases line up with TRBD1. Germline lookup yields CDR1 SEHNR and CDR2 FQNEAQ (reference sequence). J lost 14 bases, V lost 5 bases, and 13 bases had no gene match. There are 13 residues in the CDR3. CDR3 DNA sequence: TGTGCCAGCAGCCCAAGGACAGGGCCCTCAAAAACCTTC. Translated, it gives CASSPRTGPSKTF. Based on the CDR3 plus reference TRBV7-9 and TRBJ1-2, the full variable domain is DTGVSQNPRHKITKRGQNVTFRCDPISEHNRLYWYRQTLGQGPEFLTYFQNEAQLEKSRLLSDRFSAERPKGSFSTLEIQRTEQGDSAMYLCASSPRTGPSKTFGSGTRLTVV.

About this clone: The sample holds other DNA sequences that translate to the same CDR3. This rearrangement joins TRBV24-1 to TRBJ1-2, with 7 bases fitting TRBD1. The CDR3 runs to 14 residues. Germline loops: CDR1 KGHDR, CDR2 SFDVKD. V dropped 2 bases and J dropped 5; count of bases not matched to a gene: 4. The CDR3 DNA reads TGTGCCACCAGTGATTCCGACAGGGCATATGGCTACACCTTC. Protein product: CATSDSDRAYGYTF.

V gene TRBV3-1 (or the pseudogene TRBV3-2) combines with J gene TRBJ1-1; D not certain. The CDR3 length is 14 residues. The V gene lost 1 base and the J gene lost 5 bases, with 11 bases spanning the gap. Germline assignment: CDR1 LGHDT and CDR2 YNNKEL (reference sequence). The CDR3 DNA reads as TGTGCCAGCAGCCAAGTGTCAGGTGGAACTGAAGCTTTCTTT. Protein sequence: CASSQVSGGTEAFF.

The chain is built from TRBV30 and TRBJ2-1, with 9 bases lining up with TRBD2. The CDR3 is 15 residues long. The V segment lost 3 bases and the J segment 4 bases; nucleotides outside the gene matches: 7. Germline V gene sequence: CDR1 GTSNPN, CDR2 SVGIG (reference sequence). CDR3 amino acids: CAWRELAGSYNEQFF. CDR3 DNA sequence: TGTGCCTGGAGGGAGCTAGCGGGAAGTTACAATGAGCAGTTCTTC.

The rearrangement joins TRBV7-3 to TRBJ2-5; 14 positions match TRBD2. Germline assignment: CDR1 SGHTA and CDR2 FQGTGA. The CDR3 covers 18 residues. V trimming: 5 bases; J trimming: 5 bases; junction bases outside the gene matches: 13. The CDR3 sequence is CASSPKPRLAGGRETQYF. The CDR3 DNA sequence: TGTGCCAGCAGCCCAAAGCCCAGACTAGCGGGAGGGCGGGAGACCCAGTACTTC. The whole variable domain, filled in from reference TRBV7-3 and TRBJ2-5, reads GAGVSQTPSNKVTEKGKYVELRCDPISGHTALYWYRQSLGQGPEFLIYFQGTGAADDSGLPNDRFFAVRPEGSVSTLKIQRTERGDSAVYLCASSPKPRLAGGRETQYFGPGTRLLVL.

This clone was picked up one time. The chain joins TRBV6-5 to TRBJ2-3, with D unresolved. Deletions cut 7 bases from V and 7 bases from J, with 18 bases between. Germline loops: CDR1 MNHEY, CDR2 SVGAGI. CDR3 length: 14 residues. The CDR3 region is CASTQVRPPYTQYF. In nucleotides, the CDR3 is TGTGCCAGCACTCAGGTCCGTCCCCCGTATACGCAGTATTTT.

This chain uses TRBV24-1 with TRBJ1-1; D perhaps matches TRBD1 (5 bases). V gave up 4 bases and J gave up 4 bases, with 6 bases separating them. Germline V gene lookup returns CDR1 KGHDR and CDR2 SFDVKD. This CDR3 has 12 residues. The CDR3 sequence: CATSDGGTEAFF. CDR3 DNA sequence: TGTGCCACCAGTGACGGGGGCACTGAAGCTTTCTTT.

The rearrangement uses TRBV11-2 and TRBJ2-5, with 8 bases that match TRBD1. Germline trimming cut 4 bases from V and 3 bases from J; bases unmatched to any gene: 7. CDR1 SGHAT and CDR2 FQNNGV come from the germline V gene. There are 15 residues in the CDR3. CDR3 sequence (DNA): TGTGCCAGCAGCTGGACAGGGCCACTGAAAGAGACCCAGTACTTC. This codes for CASSWTGPLKETQYF. The full variable domain, its missing parts supplied by reference TRBV11-2 and TRBJ2-5, is EAGVAQSPRYKIIEKRQSVAFWCNPISGHATLYWYQQILGQGPKLLIQFQNNGVVDDSQLPKDRFSAERLKGVDSTLKIQPAKLEDSAVYLCASSWTGPLKETQYFGPGTRLLVL.

This sequence joins TRBV7-2 and TRBJ1-1; 9 bases are shared with TRBD1. V was clipped by 5 bases and J by 7 bases; unmatched bases: 11. This CDR3 has 15 residues. Germline V gives CDR1 SGHTA, CDR2 FQGNSA. CDR3 amino acids: CASSVPGQGRNEAFF. The CDR3 nucleotides read TGTGCCAGCAGCGTCCCCGGACAGGGGAGAAATGAAGCTTTCTTT.

The rearrangement uses TRBV10-3 and TRBJ2-7; the D gene is possibly TRBD2 (5 bases). This CDR3 comprises 13 residues. Germline V lookup: CDR1 ENHRY, CDR2 SYGVKD. Deletions cut 8 bases from V and 0 bases from J, with 11 bases between. For the CDR3, the DNA is TGTGCCATCTTGGACTCCCTCTCCTACGAGCAGTACTTC. Amino acids: CAILDSLSYEQYF.

Concerning this clone itself: The sample carries other DNA sequences with the same CDR3. The genes are TRBV19 and TRBJ2-7; 9 bases line up with TRBD1. Looked up from germline, CDR1 is LNHDA and CDR2 is SQIVND (reference sequence). This CDR3 contains 15 residues. The ends lost 4 bases at V and 0 bases at J; junction bases unmatched: 4. The CDR3 region has the DNA TGTGCCAGTAGTACCTCGGGACAGGGCTCCTACGAGCAGTACTTC. As protein: CASSTSGQGSYEQYF.

The chain couples TRBV30 to TRBJ1-2; D gene ambiguous. This CDR3 has 13 amino acids. Germline values: CDR1 GTSNPN, CDR2 SVGIG (reference sequence). With 0 bases removed from V and 2 bases from J, the gap between germline ends came to 7 bases. The CDR3 coding sequence is TGTGCCTGGAGTGTAAGCAGGAACTATGGCTACACCTTC. This sequence encodes CAWSVSRNYGYTF. The complete variable domain, with remaining parts taken from reference TRBV30 and TRBJ1-2, reads SQTIHQWPATLVQPVGSPLSLECTVEGTSNPNLYWYRQAAGRGLQLLFYSVGIGQISSEVPQNLSASRPQDRQFILSSKKLLLSDSGFYLCAWSVSRNYGYTFGSGTRLTVV.

The rearrangement links TRBV5-1 to TRBJ1-2; no reliable D call. CDR1 and CDR2 from the germline V gene are SGHRS and YFSETQ. V was shortened by 4 bases and J by 5 bases, with 9 bases between the two germline ends. The CDR3 has 12 residues. The CDR3 DNA is TGCGCCAGCAGCAACAGAGATTATGGCTACACCTTC. The encoded protein is CASSNRDYGYTF.

The chain joins TRBV18 to TRBJ2-3; D is perhaps TRBD2 (7 bases). This CDR3 has 16 residues. The germline V gene has CDR1 KGHSH and CDR2 LQKENI. V lost 4 bases to trimming and J lost 2 bases, with 16 bases between them. The CDR3: CASSQYREGSTDTQYF. For the CDR3, the DNA is TGTGCCAGCTCACAATACAGGGAGGGTTCCACAGATACGCAGTATTTT.

This clone was observed a single time. The gene calls are TRBV5-1 and TRBJ2-5; the D gene is possibly TRBD2 (5 bases). The CDR3 extends over 14 amino acids. The V gene lost 6 bases and the J gene lost 3 bases, with 15 bases spanning the gap. Per germline, CDR1 SGHRS and CDR2 YFSETQ. The CDR3 sequence: CASMRDSTKETQYF. The CDR3 DNA reads TGCGCCAGCATGAGGGATTCTACTAAAGAGACCCAGTACTTC. Full variable domain (outside the CDR3, taken from reference TRBV5-1 and TRBJ2-5): KAGVTQTPRYLIKTRGQQVTLSCSPISGHRSVSWYQQTPGQGLQFLFEYFSETQRNKGNFPGRFSGRQFSNSRSEMNVSTLELGDSALYLCASMRDSTKETQYFGPGTRLLVL.

DNA of the CDR3: TGTGCCACCTCCCGGGACAGGGGGCGAGGAACAGATACGCAGTATTTT. This gives the protein CATSRDRGRGTDTQYF. The chain links TRBV6-4 to TRBJ2-3, with 12 bases fitting TRBD1. The CDR3 is 16 residues long. The germline gives CDR1 MRHNA, CDR2 SNTAGT. After removal of 10 bases from V and 3 bases from J, the junction contained 11 bases not matched to a gene.

As for this clone: This specimen includes other DNA sequences encoding the same CDR3. The rearrangement links TRBV5-1 to TRBJ1-2; D gene uncertain. The CDR3 loop spans 14 amino acids. V was clipped by 0 bases and J by 0 bases, with 6 bases between them. Germline CDR1 SGHRS, CDR2 YFSETQ. The CDR3 here is CASSLDRANYGYTF. The DNA for the CDR3 is TGCGCCAGCAGCTTGGACAGAGCTAACTATGGCTACACCTTC.

V usage is TRBV4-1 and J usage is TRBJ2-7, with D perhaps TRBD2 (7 bases). The CDR3 is made up of 15 amino acids. Germline V CDR1 and CDR2: MGHRA, YSYEKL. V lost 0 bases to trimming and J lost 2 bases, with 11 bases between them. The CDR3 protein is CASSQEGGGPYEQYV. DNA of the CDR3: TGCGCCAGCAGCCAAGAGGGAGGGGGGCCCTACGAGCAGTACGTC.

The J gene is TRBJ2-7, the V gene TRBV5-1; the match to TRBD2 covers 12 bases. V shed 2 bases, J shed 6 bases, and the junction held 6 bases outside the gene matches. The CDR3 runs to 15 residues. Germline lookup yields CDR1 SGHRS and CDR2 YFSETQ. The CDR3, as DNA: TGCGCCAGCAGCTTTGCTAGCGGGAGGGTGGGCGAGCAGTACTTC. Protein: CASSFASGRVGEQYF.